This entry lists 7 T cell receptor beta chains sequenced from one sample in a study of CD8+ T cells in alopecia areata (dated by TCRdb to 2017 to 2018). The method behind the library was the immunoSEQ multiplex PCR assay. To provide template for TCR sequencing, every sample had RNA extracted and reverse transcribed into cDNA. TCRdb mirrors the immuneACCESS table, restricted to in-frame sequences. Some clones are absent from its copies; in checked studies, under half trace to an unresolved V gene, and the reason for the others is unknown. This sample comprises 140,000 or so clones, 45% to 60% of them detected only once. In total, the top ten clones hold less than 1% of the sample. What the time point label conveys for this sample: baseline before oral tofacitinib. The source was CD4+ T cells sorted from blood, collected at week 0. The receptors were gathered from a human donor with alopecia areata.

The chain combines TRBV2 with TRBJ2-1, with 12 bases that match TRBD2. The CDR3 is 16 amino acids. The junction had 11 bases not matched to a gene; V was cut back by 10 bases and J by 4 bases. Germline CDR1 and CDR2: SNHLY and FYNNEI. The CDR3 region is CATAGLAGLHYNEQFF. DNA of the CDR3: TGTGCCACTGCGGGACTAGCGGGCCTCCATTACAATGAGCAGTTCTTC.

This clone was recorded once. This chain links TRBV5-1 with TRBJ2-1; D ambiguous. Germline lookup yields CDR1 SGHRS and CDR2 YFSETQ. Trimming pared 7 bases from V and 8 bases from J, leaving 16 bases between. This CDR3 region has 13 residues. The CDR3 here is CASWSLPSHEQFF. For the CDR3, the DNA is TGCGCCAGCTGGTCCCTTCCCTCCCATGAGCAGTTCTTC.

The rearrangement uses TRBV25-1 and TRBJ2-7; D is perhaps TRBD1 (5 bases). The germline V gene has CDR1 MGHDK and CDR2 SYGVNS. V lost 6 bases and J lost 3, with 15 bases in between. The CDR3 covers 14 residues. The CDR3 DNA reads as TGTGCCAGCAGCCTCGACAGCAACCTCTACGAGCAGTACTTC. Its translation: CASSLDSNLYEQYF.

The CDR3 region has the DNA TGTGCCAGCAGCTTACTTCAGGGGAACATTCAGTACTTC. Encoded protein: CASSLLQGNIQYF. The chain combines TRBV7-2 with TRBJ2-4, with D possibly TRBD1 on 6 matching bases. This CDR3 contains 13 residues. Trimming took off 2 bases at V and 7 bases at J, with 9 bases between the two ends. Germline V gives CDR1 SGHTA, CDR2 FQGNSA.

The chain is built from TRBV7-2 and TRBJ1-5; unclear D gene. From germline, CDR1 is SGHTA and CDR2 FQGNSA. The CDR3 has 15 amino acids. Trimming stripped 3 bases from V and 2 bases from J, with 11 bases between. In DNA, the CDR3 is TGTGCCAGCAGCTTCGGGGTATCGGGCAATCAGCCCCAGCATTTT. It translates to CASSFGVSGNQPQHF.

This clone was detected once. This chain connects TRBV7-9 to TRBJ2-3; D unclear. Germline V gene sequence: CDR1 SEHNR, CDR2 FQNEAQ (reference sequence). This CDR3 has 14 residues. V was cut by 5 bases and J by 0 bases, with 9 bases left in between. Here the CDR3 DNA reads TGTGCCAGCAGCCCCCTCTTTAGCACAGATACGCAGTATTTT. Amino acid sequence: CASSPLFSTDTQYF.

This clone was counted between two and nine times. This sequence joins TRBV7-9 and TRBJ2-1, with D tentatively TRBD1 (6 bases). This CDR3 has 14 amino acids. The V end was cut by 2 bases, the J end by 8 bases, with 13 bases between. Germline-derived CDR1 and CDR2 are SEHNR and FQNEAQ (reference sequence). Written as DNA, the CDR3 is TGTGCCAGCAGCTTATTGGCAGGGGTTGATGAGCAGTTCTTC. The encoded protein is CASSLLAGVDEQFF.